This T cell receptor beta chain was sequenced during a study of graft-versus-host responses after intestinal transplantation. Study in general: Each recipient received a multivisceral, liver-intestinal, or isolated intestinal graft. Recipients across the board were started on anti-thymocyte globulin induction, then kept on tacrolimus and steroids for about 3 years.

Whole-study results and caveats: Some GvH clones were seen earlier in gut or blood, suggesting intestinal origin. An association linked early post-transplant HvG declines with peak circulating GvH clone levels.

Measured with immunoSEQ multiplex PCR; TCRdb has only the in-frame clones, and not every one. This table has about 41,000 clones, about 95% appearing once. CDR3 length: 13 residues. The germline V gene has CDR1 LNHDA and CDR2 SQIVND (reference sequence). Trimming shortened V by 2 bases and J by 5 bases, and 9 bases separated the two germline ends. This clone was seen only once. No antigen is known for it. The material was unstimulated CD8+ T cells sorted from spleen or lymph node cells, obtained before transplant. This receptor was taken from a human donor who was the organ donor for an intestinal transplant. The rearrangement joins TRBV19 to TRBJ1-1; tentatively, D is TRBD1 (5 bases). CDR3 coding DNA: TGTGCCAGTAGTATACTGGGGGGGACTGAAGCTTTCTTT. Its translation is CASSILGGTEAFF.